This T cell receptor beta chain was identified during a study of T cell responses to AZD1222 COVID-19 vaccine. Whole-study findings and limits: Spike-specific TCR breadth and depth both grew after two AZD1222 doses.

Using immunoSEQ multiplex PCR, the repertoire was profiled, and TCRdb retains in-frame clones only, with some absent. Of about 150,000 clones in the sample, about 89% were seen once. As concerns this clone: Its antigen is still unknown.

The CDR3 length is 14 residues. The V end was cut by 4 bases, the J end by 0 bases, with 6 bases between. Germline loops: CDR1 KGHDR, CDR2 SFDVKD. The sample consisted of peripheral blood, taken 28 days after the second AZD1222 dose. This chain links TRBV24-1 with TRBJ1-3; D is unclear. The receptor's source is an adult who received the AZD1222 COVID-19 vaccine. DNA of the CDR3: TGTGCCACCAGTGACCCTACCTCTGGAAACACCATATATTTT. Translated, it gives CATSDPTSGNTIYF.